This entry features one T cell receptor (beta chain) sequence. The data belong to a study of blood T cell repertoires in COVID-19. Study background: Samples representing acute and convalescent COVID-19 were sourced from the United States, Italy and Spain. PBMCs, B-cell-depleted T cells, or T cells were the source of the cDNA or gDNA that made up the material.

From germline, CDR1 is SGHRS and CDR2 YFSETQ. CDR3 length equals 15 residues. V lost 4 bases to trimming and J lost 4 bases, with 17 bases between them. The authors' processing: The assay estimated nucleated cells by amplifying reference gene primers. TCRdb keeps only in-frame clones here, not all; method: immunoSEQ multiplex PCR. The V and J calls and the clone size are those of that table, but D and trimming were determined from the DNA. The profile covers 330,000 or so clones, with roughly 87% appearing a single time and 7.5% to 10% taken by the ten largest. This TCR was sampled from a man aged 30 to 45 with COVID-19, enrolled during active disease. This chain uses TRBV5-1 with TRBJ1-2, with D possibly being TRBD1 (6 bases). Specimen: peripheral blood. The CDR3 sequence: CASSTGTLGTYGYTF. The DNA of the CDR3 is TGCGCCAGCAGCACCGGGACACTTGGAACCTATGGCTACACCTTC. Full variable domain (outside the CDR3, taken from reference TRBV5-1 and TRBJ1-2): KAGVTQTPRYLIKTRGQQVTLSCSPISGHRSVSWYQQTPGQGLQFLFEYFSETQRNKGNFPGRFSGRQFSNSRSEMNVSTLELGDSALYLCASSTGTLGTYGYTFGSGTRLTVV.